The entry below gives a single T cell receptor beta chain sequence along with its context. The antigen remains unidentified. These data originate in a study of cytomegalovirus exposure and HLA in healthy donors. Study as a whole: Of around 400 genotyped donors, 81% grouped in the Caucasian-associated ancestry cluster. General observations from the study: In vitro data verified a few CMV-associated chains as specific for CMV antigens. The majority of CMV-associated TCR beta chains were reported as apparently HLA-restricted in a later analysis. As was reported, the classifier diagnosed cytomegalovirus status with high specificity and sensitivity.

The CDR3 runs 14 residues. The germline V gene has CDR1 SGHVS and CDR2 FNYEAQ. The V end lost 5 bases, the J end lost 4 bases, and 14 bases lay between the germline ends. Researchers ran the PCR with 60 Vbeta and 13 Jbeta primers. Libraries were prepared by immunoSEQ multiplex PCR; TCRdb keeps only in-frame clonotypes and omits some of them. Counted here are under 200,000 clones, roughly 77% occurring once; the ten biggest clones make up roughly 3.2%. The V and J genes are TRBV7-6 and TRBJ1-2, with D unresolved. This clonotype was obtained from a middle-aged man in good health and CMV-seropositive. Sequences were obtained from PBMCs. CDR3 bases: TGTGCCAGCAGCAAAGACCCGGAGGTCTATGGCTACACCTTC. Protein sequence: CASSKDPEVYGYTF.